The clone carrying this T cell receptor (beta chain) appeared many times. In TCRdb, the RT-PCR reads were re-called with MiXCR into one record per CDR3 protein. The table records more than 600,000 distinct CDR3 sequences, approximately 15% of them present only once. In germline, CDR1 is ENHRY, CDR2 SYGVKD. The CDR3 spans 12 residues. V was shortened by 11 bases and J by 2 bases, with 11 bases between the two germline ends. Sequenced input: memory CD4+ T cells from blood. This chain uses TRBV10-3 with TRBJ2-3, with D tentatively TRBD2 (5 bases). This sequence originates from a female donor in good health, serving as a healthy control. CDR3 region: CAGAEDTDTQYF. The CDR3, as DNA: TGTGCCGGTGCGGAGGACACAGATACGCAGTATTTT.